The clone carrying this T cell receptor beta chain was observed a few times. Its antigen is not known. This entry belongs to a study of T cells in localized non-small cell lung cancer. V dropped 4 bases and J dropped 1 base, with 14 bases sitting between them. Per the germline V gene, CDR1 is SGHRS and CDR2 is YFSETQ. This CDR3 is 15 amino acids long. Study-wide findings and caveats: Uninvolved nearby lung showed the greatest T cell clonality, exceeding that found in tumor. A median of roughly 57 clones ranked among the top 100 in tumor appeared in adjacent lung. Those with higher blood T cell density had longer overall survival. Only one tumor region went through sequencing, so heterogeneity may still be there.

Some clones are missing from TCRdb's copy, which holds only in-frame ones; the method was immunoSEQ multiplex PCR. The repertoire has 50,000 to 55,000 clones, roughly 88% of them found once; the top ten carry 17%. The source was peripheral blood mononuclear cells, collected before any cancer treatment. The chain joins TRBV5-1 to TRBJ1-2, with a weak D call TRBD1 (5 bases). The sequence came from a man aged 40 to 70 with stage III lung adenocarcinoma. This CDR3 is CASSPGTSLNYGYTF. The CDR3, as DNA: TGCGCCAGCAGCCCCGGGACCTCTCTTAACTATGGCTACACCTTC. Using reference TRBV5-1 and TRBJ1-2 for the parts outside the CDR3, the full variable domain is KAGVTQTPRYLIKTRGQQVTLSCSPISGHRSVSWYQQTPGQGLQFLFEYFSETQRNKGNFPGRFSGRQFSNSRSEMNVSTLELGDSALYLCASSPGTSLNYGYTFGSGTRLTVV.